This is a list of T cell receptor beta chains from one sample in a study of T-cell memory formation after mild COVID-19. TCRdb re-called the 5' RACE reads with MiXCR, one entry per CDR3 protein. The sample carries a few hundred thousand distinct CDR3 sequences, around a sixth recorded once. Sequencing input: PBMCs or a T cell subset sorted from them (not recorded which). The origin of the receptors is a young man who had mild COVID-19 (a few samples of this study predate the infection). Cell type and time point are not known. Both conserved end residues are trimmed from each CDR3.

j_call: TRBJ2-3; v_call: TRBV12-3/TRBV12-4; cdr3_aa: ASWAGTDTQY
j_call: TRBJ2-7; v_call: TRBV18; cdr3_aa: ASSPDRVGHEQY
j_call: TRBJ2-3; v_call: TRBV20-1; cdr3_aa: SAPGPGVDTQY
j_call: TRBJ2-3; v_call: TRBV4-1; cdr3_aa: ASSKLDRLTDTQY
j_call: TRBJ1-5; v_call: TRBV6-2/TRBV6-3; cdr3_aa: ASSPGTTNQPQH
j_call: TRBJ2-3; v_call: TRBV7-9; cdr3_aa: ASSFSDTQY
j_call: TRBJ1-6; v_call: TRBV9; cdr3_aa: ASSVGQGGSPLH
j_call: TRBJ1-1; v_call: TRBV6-2/TRBV6-3; cdr3_aa: ASSTGGNTEAF
j_call: TRBJ2-1; v_call: TRBV29-1; cdr3_aa: SVVKGRPEQF
j_call: TRBJ2-5; v_call: TRBV20-1; cdr3_aa: SARGQLADQETQY
j_call: TRBJ2-3; v_call: TRBV9; cdr3_aa: ASEAGAADTQY
j_call: TRBJ2-3; v_call: TRBV5-4; cdr3_aa: ASIPGAGGGTDTQY
j_call: TRBJ2-5; v_call: TRBV7-9; cdr3_aa: ASSLRAGLYQETQY
j_call: TRBJ1-2; v_call: TRBV5-6; cdr3_aa: ASSLEGQGISYGYT
j_call: TRBJ2-5; v_call: TRBV3-1; cdr3_aa: ASSQDSDEETQY
j_call: TRBJ2-6; v_call: TRBV7-6; cdr3_aa: ASSLGAFGSGANVLT